The present entry profiles one T cell receptor beta chain with its context. Its antigen is as yet unknown. In germline, CDR1 is SGHTA, CDR2 FQGNSA. V was pared by 3 bases and J by 1 base, with 5 bases of the junction left unmatched. CDR3 length: 17 residues. The PCR contained 60 Vbeta and 13 Jbeta primers. Method: immunoSEQ multiplex PCR; TCRdb's copy keeps in-frame clones and lacks some. The profile covers 120,000 to 150,000 clones, with roughly 80% appearing a single time and about 6.7% taken by the ten largest. This record belongs to a study of cytomegalovirus exposure and HLA in healthy donors. Study-level points and caveats: Fewer than 20,000 TCR beta sequences were associated with HLA alleles at 0.05 false discovery rate in a later analysis. Researchers counted around 160 TCR beta chains as cytomegalovirus-associated. Several of the most significant clusters were apparently associated with common viral pathogens in a later analysis.

This receptor was taken from a woman aged 35 to 49 in good health and CMV-seropositive. Sequenced input: PBMCs. The chain has TRBV7-2 and TRBJ2-2; the match to TRBD2 covers 10 bases. The CDR3 loop reads CASSFRIAGGNTGELFF. The CDR3 region has the DNA TGTGCCAGCAGCTTTCGGATAGCGGGGGGGAACACCGGGGAGCTGTTTTTT. Using reference TRBV7-2 and TRBJ2-2 for the parts outside the CDR3, the full variable domain is GAGVSQSPSNKVTEKGKDVELRCDPISGHTALYWYRQSLGQGLEFLIYFQGNSAPDKSGLPSDRFSAERTGGSVSTLTIQRTQQEDSAVYLCASSFRIAGGNTGELFFGEGSRLTVL.